The 10 T cell receptor beta chains below all came from one sample that was sequenced in a study of post-analysis software for immune sequencing data. Researchers reported that TCR beta cDNA libraries carried unique molecular identifiers. TCRdb fed the PCR reads into MiXCR, producing one record per CDR3 protein. The sample lists approximately 690,000 distinct CDR3 sequences, 55% to 60% occurring once. No antigen has been identified for these receptors. General observations from the study: When patients were compared with controls, about 5 TRBV segments were more frequent, TRBV5-6, TRBV5-1 and TRBV20-1 among them.

Sequenced: blood. Every receptor here comes from a girl aged 2 to 10 with multiple sclerosis.

This rearrangement joins TRBV29-1 to TRBJ1-1, with a weak D call TRBD1 (5 bases). In germline, CDR1 is SQVTM, CDR2 ANQGSEA. The CDR3 has 12 residues. Trimming took 0 bases from V and 4 from J, leaving 6 bases between them. The CDR3 DNA reads as TGCAGCGTTGAAGAAGGGGCCACTGAAGCTTTCTTT. Protein product: CSVEEGATEAFF.

This clonotype was detected only once. The chain has TRBV15 and TRBJ2-3; TRBD2 agrees at 8 bases. Germline CDR1 LNHNV, CDR2 YYDKDF (reference sequence). V dropped 0 bases and J dropped 2; count of bases not matched to a gene: 10. The length of the CDR3 is 18 residues. The DNA for the CDR3 is TGTGCCACCAGCAGAGAGTACAGGCGGGGGGATACCACAGATACGCAGTATTTT. Its translation is CATSREYRRGDTTDTQYF.

The chain uses TRBV2 and TRBJ2-1, with 8 bases fitting TRBD2. V lost 10 bases and J lost 8; bases outside the gene matches: 13. This CDR3 has 14 amino acids. Germline V gene lookup returns CDR1 SNHLY and CDR2 FYNNEI. The CDR3, as DNA: TGTGCCACGCTTCCAGCGGGAGTCATATATGAGCAGTTCTTC. It codes for CATLPAGVIYEQFF.

The genes are TRBV12-5 and TRBJ2-3, with 11 bases that match TRBD2. The CDR3 runs 16 residues. With 3 bases clipped from V and 3 bases from J, the junction kept 5 bases outside the gene matches. Germline V gene sequence: CDR1 LGHNT, CDR2 FRNRAP. CDR3 in DNA: TGTGCTAGTGGTTTCTCACTAGCGGGAGAAACAGATACGCAGTATTTT. It translates to CASGFSLAGETDTQYF.

V and J are TRBV7-9 and TRBJ2-1; 10 nucleotides agree with TRBD1. V lost 6 bases, J lost 0 bases, and 17 bases stayed unmatched. The CDR3 contains 20 residues. CDR1 SEHNR and CDR2 FQNEAQ come from the germline V gene (reference sequence). The CDR3 DNA reads TGTGCCAGCAGTTTAACCCCGGGACAGGGGTTCCAGGGCTCCTACAATGAGCAGTTCTTC. It codes for CASSLTPGQGFQGSYNEQFF.

The chain combines TRBV5-1 with TRBJ2-3; TRBD1 aligns across 8 bases. Germline CDR1 and CDR2: SGHRS and YFSETQ. V trimming: 3 bases; J trimming: 6 bases; junction bases outside the gene matches: 6. The CDR3 consists of 14 residues. Here the CDR3 DNA reads TGCGCCAGCAGCTCCACGACAGGGGCCGATACGCAGTATTTT. Protein product: CASSSTTGADTQYF. Drawing the rest from reference TRBV5-1 and TRBJ2-3, the complete variable domain is KAGVTQTPRYLIKTRGQQVTLSCSPISGHRSVSWYQQTPGQGLQFLFEYFSETQRNKGNFPGRFSGRQFSNSRSEMNVSTLELGDSALYLCASSSTTGADTQYFGPGTRLTVL.

The genes are TRBV7-2 and TRBJ1-5, with 7 bases that match TRBD1. The CDR3 has 15 residues. Germline CDR1 SGHTA, CDR2 FQGNSA. After removal of 5 bases from V and 4 bases from J, the junction contained 8 bases not matched to a gene. The CDR3 DNA is TGTGCCAGCAGCACCGGCCCAGGGGGTAATCAGCCCCAGCATTTT. It translates to CASSTGPGGNQPQHF.

V is TRBV6-5 and J is TRBJ2-1; 7 positions match TRBD2. V gave up 0 bases and J gave up 0 bases; unmatched junction bases: 5. Germline V gene lookup returns CDR1 MNHEY and CDR2 SVGAGI. The CDR3 runs to 17 residues. The chain's CDR3 is CASSYSTSVGSYNEQFF. CDR3 in DNA: TGTGCCAGCAGTTACTCCACTAGCGTAGGCTCCTACAATGAGCAGTTCTTC.

The chain is built from TRBV27 and TRBJ2-7, with TRBD1 matching over 9 bases. V shed 5 bases and J 1 base; nucleotides not matched to a gene: 6. CDR1 is MNHEY and CDR2 is SMNVEV in the germline V gene (reference sequence). This CDR3 has 15 residues. The CDR3 region has the DNA TGTGCCAGCAGTACTCGACAGGGGGGATCCTACGAGCAGTACTTC. As protein: CASSTRQGGSYEQYF.

The chain links TRBV11-2 to TRBJ2-7; 7 nucleotides line up with TRBD2. The V and J ends lost 1 base and 2 bases, in that order; junction bases with no gene match: 8. The length of the CDR3 is 16 residues. The germline CDR1 and CDR2 sequences are SGHAT and FQNNGV. CDR3 region: CASSLVKGLAAYEQYF. The CDR3 DNA sequence: TGTGCCAGCAGCTTAGTTAAAGGTCTAGCGGCCTACGAGCAGTACTTC.